The T cell receptor (beta chain) described here comes from a study of blood T cell repertoires in COVID-19. Across the whole study: PBMCs, B-cell-depleted T cells, or T cells were the source of the cDNA or gDNA that made up the material.

The ends lost 8 bases at V and 8 bases at J; junction bases unmatched: 6. Germline V gene sequence: CDR1 SQVTM, CDR2 ANQGSEA. The CDR3 loop spans 12 amino acids. Repertoires were generated with immunoSEQ multiplex PCR, while TCRdb's copy carries only in-frame clones and drops some. The sample has 200,000 to 250,000 clones, roughly four fifths seen once. While infection was still active, Seattle patients were enrolled and then followed longitudinally. The chain joins TRBV29-1 to TRBJ1-4, with 9 bases matching TRBD1. The sequence was obtained from a woman in her 70s with COVID-19, enrolled during active disease. Source material: peripheral blood. CDR3 nucleotides: TGCAGCAGCACGGGACAGGGCGAAAAACTGTTTTTT. Protein: CSSTGQGEKLFF.